This TCR beta chain comes out of a study of blood T cells in healthy people across ages. A second PCR of about 6 to 12 cycles used a sample-barcoded 5' primer and a J-beta primer mix. TCRdb re-called the 5' RACE reads through MiXCR, storing one row per CDR3 protein. The repertoire includes approximately 960,000 distinct CDR3 sequences, 25% to 30% of them detected once, and roughly 10% sits in the top ten. This clonotype was seen at least ten times. Its antigen is undetermined. Study outcomes and limitations: Calculation of diversity from one million T cells yielded estimates considered to be underestimates.

The germline V gene has CDR1 SGHAT and CDR2 FQNNGV. V gave up 4 bases and J gave up 4 bases, with 13 bases separating them. The CDR3 sequence is 14 residues long. This sample was also put to use in a study of T cells of mothers and their children. Per that paper: Researchers report slightly higher, though non-significant, overlap in related mother-child pairs than in unrelated pairs.

The chain carries TRBV11-2 and TRBJ1-2; possible D gene TRBD1, 6 bases. Sequencing input: blood. The sequence was collected from a woman between 40 and 50 years old in good health. CDR3 DNA: TGTGCCAGCAGCTGGAGCCAGGGGCCCTATGGCTACACCTTC. Translating gives CASSWSQGPYGYTF. Full variable domain (remainder filled in from reference TRBV11-2 and TRBJ1-2): EAGVAQSPRYKIIEKRQSVAFWCNPISGHATLYWYQQILGQGPKLLIQFQNNGVVDDSQLPKDRFSAERLKGVDSTLKIQPAKLEDSAVYLCASSWSQGPYGYTFGSGTRLTVV.